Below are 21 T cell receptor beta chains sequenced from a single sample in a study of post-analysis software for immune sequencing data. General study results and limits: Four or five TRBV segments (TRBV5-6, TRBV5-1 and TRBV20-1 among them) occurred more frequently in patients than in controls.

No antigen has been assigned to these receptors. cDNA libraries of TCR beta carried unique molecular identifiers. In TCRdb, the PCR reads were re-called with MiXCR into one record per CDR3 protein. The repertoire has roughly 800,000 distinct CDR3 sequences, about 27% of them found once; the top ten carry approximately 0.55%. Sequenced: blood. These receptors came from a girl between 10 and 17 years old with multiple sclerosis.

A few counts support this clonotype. CDR3 amino acids: CASSPRQGRTEQFF. The CDR3 region has the DNA TGTGCCAGCAGCCCGAGACAGGGGAGGACTGAGCAGTTCTTC. The chain joins TRBV11-2 to TRBJ2-1, with 8 positions matching TRBD1. The CDR3 length is 14 residues. V gave up 5 bases and J gave up 9 bases; unmatched junction bases: 9. Germline V gene sequence: CDR1 SGHAT, CDR2 FQNNGV.

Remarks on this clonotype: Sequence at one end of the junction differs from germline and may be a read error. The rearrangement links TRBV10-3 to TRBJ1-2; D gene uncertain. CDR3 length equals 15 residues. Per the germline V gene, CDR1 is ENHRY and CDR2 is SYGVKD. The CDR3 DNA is TGTGCCATCTTATTAAGTAGAGGCACTAACTATGACTACACCTTC. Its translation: CAILLSRGTNYDYTF.

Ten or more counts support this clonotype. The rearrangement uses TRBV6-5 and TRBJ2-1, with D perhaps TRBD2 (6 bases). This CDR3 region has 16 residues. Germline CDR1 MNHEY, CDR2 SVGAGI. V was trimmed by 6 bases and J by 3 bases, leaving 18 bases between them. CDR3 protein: CASRTSFDPYYNEQFF. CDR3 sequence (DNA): TGTGCCAGCAGGACTAGTTTTGACCCCTACTACAATGAGCAGTTCTTC.

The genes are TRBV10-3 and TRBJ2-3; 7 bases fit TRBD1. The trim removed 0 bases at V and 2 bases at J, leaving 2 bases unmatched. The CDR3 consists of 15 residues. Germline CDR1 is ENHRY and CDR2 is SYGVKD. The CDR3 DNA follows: TGTGCCATCAGTGAGTCGAGGGGGCCCACAGATACGCAGTATTTT. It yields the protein CAISESRGPTDTQYF.

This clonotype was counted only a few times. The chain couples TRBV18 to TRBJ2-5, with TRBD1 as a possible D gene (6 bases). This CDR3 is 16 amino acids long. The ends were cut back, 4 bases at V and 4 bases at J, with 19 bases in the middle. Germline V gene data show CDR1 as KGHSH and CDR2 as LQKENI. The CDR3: CASSLRATGFGETQYF. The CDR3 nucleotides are TGTGCCAGCTCACTACGAGCCACAGGGTTTGGAGAGACCCAGTACTTC. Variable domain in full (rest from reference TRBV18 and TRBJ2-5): NAGVMQNPRHLVRRRGQEARLRCSPMKGHSHVYWYRQLPEEGLKFMVYLQKENIIDESGMPKERFSAEFPKEGPSILRIQQVVRGDSAAYFCASSLRATGFGETQYFGPGTRLLVL.

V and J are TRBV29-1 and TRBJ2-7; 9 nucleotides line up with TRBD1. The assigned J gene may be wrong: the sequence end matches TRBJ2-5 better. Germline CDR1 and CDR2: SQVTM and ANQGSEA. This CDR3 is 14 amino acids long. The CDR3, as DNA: TGCAGCGTAATATCGGGACAGGGAAGAGAGACCCAGTACTTC. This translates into CSVISGQGRETQYF.

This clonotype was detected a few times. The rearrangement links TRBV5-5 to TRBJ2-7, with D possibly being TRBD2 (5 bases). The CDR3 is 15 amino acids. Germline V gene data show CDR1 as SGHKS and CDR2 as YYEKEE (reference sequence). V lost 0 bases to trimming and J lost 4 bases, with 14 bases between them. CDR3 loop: CASSLAWLAGYEQYF. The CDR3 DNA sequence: TGTGCCAGCAGCTTGGCTTGGCTAGCAGGATACGAGCAGTACTTC.

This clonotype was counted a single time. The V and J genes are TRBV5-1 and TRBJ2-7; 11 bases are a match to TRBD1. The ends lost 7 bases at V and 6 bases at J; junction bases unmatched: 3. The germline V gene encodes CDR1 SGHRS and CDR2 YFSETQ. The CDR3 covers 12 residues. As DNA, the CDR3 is TGCGCCAGCGGGACAGGGGGGCGCGAGCAGTACTTC. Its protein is CASGTGGREQYF.

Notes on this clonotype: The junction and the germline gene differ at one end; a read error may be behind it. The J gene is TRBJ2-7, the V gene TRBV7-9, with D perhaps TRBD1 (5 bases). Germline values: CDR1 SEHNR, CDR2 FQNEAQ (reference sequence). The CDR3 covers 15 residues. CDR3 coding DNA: TGTGACAGCAGTCACAGGACCTTGAGATCGTACGAGCAGTACTTC. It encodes CDSSHRTLRSYEQYF.

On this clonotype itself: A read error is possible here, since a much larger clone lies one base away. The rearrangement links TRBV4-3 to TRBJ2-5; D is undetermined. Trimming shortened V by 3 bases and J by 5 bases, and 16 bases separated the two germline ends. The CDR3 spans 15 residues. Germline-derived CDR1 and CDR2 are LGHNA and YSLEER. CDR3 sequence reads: CASSQQTSSGETQYF. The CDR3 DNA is TGCGCCAGCAGCCAGCAAACGAGCTCCGGGGAGACCCAGTACTTC.

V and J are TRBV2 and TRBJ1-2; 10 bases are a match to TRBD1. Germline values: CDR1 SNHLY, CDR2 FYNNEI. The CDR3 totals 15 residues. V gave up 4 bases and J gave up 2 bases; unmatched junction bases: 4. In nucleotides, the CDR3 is TGTGCCAGCAGTGGGACAGGGGGAAGGAACTATGGCTACACCTTC. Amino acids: CASSGTGGRNYGYTF.

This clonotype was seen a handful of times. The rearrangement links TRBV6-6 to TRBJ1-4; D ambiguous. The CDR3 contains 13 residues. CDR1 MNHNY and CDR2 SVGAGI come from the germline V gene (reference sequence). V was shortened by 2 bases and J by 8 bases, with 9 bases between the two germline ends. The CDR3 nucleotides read TGTGCCAGCAGTTACAAGGGCCGGGAAAAACTGTTTTTT. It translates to CASSYKGREKLFF.

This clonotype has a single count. CDR3 amino acids: CASSFMTGKNTEAFF. In DNA, the CDR3 is TGCGCCAGCAGCTTTATGACAGGAAAAAACACTGAAGCTTTCTTT. The V gene is TRBV5-1, the J gene TRBJ1-1; a weak D match, TRBD1 (6 bases). The V end was cut by 2 bases, the J end by 2 bases, with 13 bases between. There are 15 residues in the CDR3. Germline lookup yields CDR1 SGHRS and CDR2 YFSETQ.

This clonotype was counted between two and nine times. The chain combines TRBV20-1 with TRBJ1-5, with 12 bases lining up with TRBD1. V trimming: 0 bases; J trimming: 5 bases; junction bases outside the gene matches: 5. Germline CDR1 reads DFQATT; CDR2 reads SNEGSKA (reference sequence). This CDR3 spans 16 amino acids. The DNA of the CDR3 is TGCAGTGCTAGAGATGCCGGGACAGGGGGCGATCAGCCCCAGCATTTT. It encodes CSARDAGTGGDQPQHF.

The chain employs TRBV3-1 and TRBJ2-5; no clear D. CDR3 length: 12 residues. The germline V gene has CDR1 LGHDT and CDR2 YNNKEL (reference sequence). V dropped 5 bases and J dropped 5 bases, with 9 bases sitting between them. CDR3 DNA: TGTGCCAGCAGCTGGGGTGACGAGACCCAGTACTTC. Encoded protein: CASSWGDETQYF.

CDR3 bases: TGTGCCAGCAGCGGACCAGCGGGAGGCTTCTACAATGAGCAGTTCTTC. It specifies CASSGPAGGFYNEQFF. The chain is built from TRBV7-2 and TRBJ2-1; 9 bases match TRBD2. Germline V gene sequence: CDR1 SGHTA, CDR2 FQGNSA. Losses at the gene ends were 5 bases for V and 3 bases for J; bases not matched to a gene: 8. The CDR3 consists of 16 residues.

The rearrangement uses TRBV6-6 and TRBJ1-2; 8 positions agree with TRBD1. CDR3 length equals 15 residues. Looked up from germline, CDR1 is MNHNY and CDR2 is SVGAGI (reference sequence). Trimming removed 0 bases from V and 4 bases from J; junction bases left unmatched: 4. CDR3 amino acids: CASSYSAGQGYGYTF. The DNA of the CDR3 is TGTGCCAGCAGTTACTCGGCTGGACAGGGCTATGGCTACACCTTC.

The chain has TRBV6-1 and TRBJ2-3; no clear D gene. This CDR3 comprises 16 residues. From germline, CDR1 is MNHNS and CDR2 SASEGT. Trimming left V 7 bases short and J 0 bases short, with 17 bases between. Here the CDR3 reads CASTLRAYTSTDTQYF. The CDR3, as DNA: TGTGCCAGCACCCTGAGAGCATACACTAGCACAGATACGCAGTATTTT.

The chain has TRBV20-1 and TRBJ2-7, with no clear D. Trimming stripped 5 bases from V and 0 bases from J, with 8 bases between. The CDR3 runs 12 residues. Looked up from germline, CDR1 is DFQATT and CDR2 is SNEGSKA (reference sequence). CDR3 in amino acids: CSAALPSYEQYF. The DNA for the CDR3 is TGCAGTGCTGCACTCCCCTCCTACGAGCAGTACTTC.

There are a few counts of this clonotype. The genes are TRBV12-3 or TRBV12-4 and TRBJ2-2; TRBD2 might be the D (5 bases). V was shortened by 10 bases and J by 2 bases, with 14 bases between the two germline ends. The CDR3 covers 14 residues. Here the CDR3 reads CANGNPGNTGELFF. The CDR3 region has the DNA TGTGCCAACGGTAACCCGGGAAACACCGGGGAGCTGTTTTTT.

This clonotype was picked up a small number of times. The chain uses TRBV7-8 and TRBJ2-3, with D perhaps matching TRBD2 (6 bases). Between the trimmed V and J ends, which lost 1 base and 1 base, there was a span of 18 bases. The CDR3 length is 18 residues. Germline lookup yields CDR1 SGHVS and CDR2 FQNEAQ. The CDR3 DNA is TGTGCCAGCAGCTTAGTCAGGCGGGGAGGCGGAGGCACAGATACGCAGTATTTT. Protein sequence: CASSLVRRGGGGTDTQYF.